This T cell receptor beta chain was observed in a study of beta chain features in type 1 diabetes listed by TCRdb under 2018. Regarding the complete study: Mean age, gender distribution, total cell number and subset yield were not different between patients and healthy donors. A total of 85 million to 140 million sorted cells were examined across all samples, and the number of cells per subset was strongly correlated with RNA yield. The study compared TCRB repertoires of sorted circulating CD4+ T cell subsets between recently diagnosed type 1 diabetes patients and matched healthy donors. Regulatory and stem cell-like memory subsets were obtained from only 8 patients and about eight healthy donors, while naive and central memory subsets were obtained from all 28 donors.

Note on this clone: No cognate antigen has been identified for it. Within one base of it there is no much larger clone, and no base qualities were kept.

Each donor gave one peripheral blood draw, averaging around 120 mL, which was collected into heparinised tubes. A BD FACSAria II was used to sort naive, central memory, regulatory and stem cell-like memory CD4+ T cells with a panel that included CD45RO, CCR7, CD25, CD127, CD95 and CD27. A purity above 98% was achieved for all sorted populations. PBMCs were isolated immediately by Lymphoprep density gradient centrifugation and stained directly without culture. To minimize batch effects, samples were stained and sorted in pairs, one healthy donor with one patient per experiment. All of the isolated RNA was reverse transcribed with the High Capacity cDNA Reverse Transcription Kit, so expressed TCRB transcripts were sequenced. Deep immunoSEQ sequencing was performed on naive, central memory and regulatory T cell samples, with an average of approximately 4 million total reads per sample. Sorted cells were lysed in RLT buffer, and RNA was extracted using DNase-treated RNeasy Micro or Mini kits according to cell number. To prevent cross-contamination, each cell subset was processed individually, whereas patient and healthy donor samples were processed jointly. Using the immunoSEQ multiplex PCR, TCRB sequences were amplified from cDNA into 87-bp fragments spanning the CDR3 region. Amplicons were sequenced on the Illumina HiSeq platform. Per the authors' processing: Synthetic template baselines were used to correct PCR bias computationally, reads within Hamming distance 2 were collapsed, and singletons that could not be merged were discarded. Reads were aligned against IMGT to assign V, D and J genes, CDR3 length and insertions or deletions at six rearrangement sites. Within each subset, clonotype counts were normalized to sorted cell number, after which true diversity and Gini coefficients were computed with the tcR R package. Repertoire sharing was quantified using the overlap coefficient calculated on TCRB nucleotide sequences. Out-of-frame TCRB sequences from naive cells were analyzed to stand in for the pre-selection repertoire. Not all clones reach the TCRdb copy of this immuneACCESS table, which keeps in-frame sequences only. Checked studies attribute under half of the gap to unresolved V genes and leave the rest unexplained. V, J and clone size are taken as reported in that table, and D and trimming were inferred from the DNA itself. For this sample there are 500,000 to 850,000 clones; 11% to 15% appear just once. In total, the top ten clones hold less than 0.04% of the sample.

Broad study findings and their caveats: Because cDNA rather than genomic DNA was sequenced, highly expressing activated cells could have been over-represented, although no difference in activation and CD3 levels was found between groups. PCR might favor shorter templates, but patient and control samples were amplified and corrected together, so any skew would affect both groups equally. Patients with type 1 diabetes made fewer insertions and deleted more nucleotides at VDJ recombination sites, implying thymic rearrangement abnormalities. Only small numbers of individuals were included in the HLA sub-analyses, which left unresolved whether HLA type had any influence on TCRB rearrangement. In all four CD4+ subsets, TCRB CDR3 length was moderately but significantly shorter in type 1 diabetes patients. Naive, central memory and regulatory TCRB repertoires appeared to be more alike among patients than among healthy donors.

V has 5 bases trimmed and J has 10 bases trimmed; junction bases matching no gene number 4. The CDR3, cysteine through phenylalanine, is 12 amino acids long. Kept here is only the CDR3 DNA, which spans 36 bases and is read in frame from base 1. Sequences MNHEY (CDR1) and SVGAGI (CDR2) are obtained from the germline V gene. Sequenced material: naive CD4+ T cells from blood. Reading the label with the study, this specimen's cell subset or site is: true naive CD4+ T cells. The V gene is TRBV6-5 and the J gene is TRBJ1-1; 10 junctional bases match TRBD1. The receptor's source is a young man with type 1 diabetes. The nucleotide sequence reads as follows: TGTGCCAGCAGTGACAGGGGGCTGGCAGCTTTCTTT. This gives the protein CASSDRGLAAFF.